This section outlines one T cell receptor beta chain sequence together with its context. The antigen remains unidentified. V was trimmed by 0 bases and J by 7 bases, leaving 13 bases between them. The CDR3 spans 15 residues. These data originate in a study of OX40 agonist ivuxolimab in advanced cancers. General study findings and limits: Expanded peripheral T-cell antigen specificity went undetermined. Mean expanded clone counts were higher in CD8+ than CD4+ T cells. Clonal expansion from baseline to week 6 occurred in both CD4+ and CD8+ T cells.

Some clones are missing from TCRdb's copy, which holds only in-frame ones; the method was immunoSEQ multiplex PCR. The table shows more than 25,000 clones, with about 93% occurring only once. The origin of this receptor is an adult with an advanced solid tumor such as melanoma, head and neck, liver or kidney cancer. The chain links TRBV6-7 to TRBJ1-5, with TRBD1 as a possible D gene (6 bases). TRBV6-7 counts as an open reading frame of uncertain function. This material consisted of CD4+ or CD8+ T cells sorted from blood, taken in a trial of the OX40 agonist ivuxolimab. CDR3 sequence reads: CASSYSIRGGQPQHF. CDR3 bases: TGTGCCAGCAGTTACTCGATCAGGGGTGGGCAGCCCCAGCATTTT.